This is a list of T cell receptor beta chains from one sample in a study of T cell repertoires in cytomegalovirus infection. Their recognized antigens are unknown. TCRdb analysed the reads with MiXCR anew, one entry per CDR3 protein. The sample lists 110,000 to 150,000 distinct CDR3 sequences, over 25% occurring once. This specimen was CD8+ T cells from cultured PBMCs, taken from culture after CMV antigen stimulation. These receptors came from a human donor in good health (CMV status not recorded). Some clones in this sample may be carry-over from other donors' samples. Each CDR3 is given with its conserved first and last residue. A D gene is named only where the DNA matches it firmly. The listing skips clone size in some rows; elsewhere it reads once, few, many or a size class.

d_call j_call clone_size v_call cdr3_length cdr3_aa cdr3_nt
NA TRBJ1-1 many TRBV7-3 15 CASSTQGYGNTEAFF TGTGCCAGCAGCACCCAGGGATACGGGAACACTGAAGCTTTCTTT
NA TRBJ1-5 many TRBV7-8 15 CASSLAGLGNQPQHF TGTGCCAGCAGCTTAGCAGGGTTGGGCAATCAGCCCCAGCATTTT
NA TRBJ2-1 NA TRBV5-1 14 CASSLLWRGGEQFF TGCGCCAGCAGCTTGTTATGGCGGGGCGGTGAGCAGTTCTTC
NA TRBJ2-6 NA TRBV7-8 13 CASSFEGANVLTF TGTGCCAGCAGCTTCGAGGGGGCCAACGTCCTGACTTTC
NA TRBJ2-7 NA TRBV19 13 CASSISSGSEQYF TGTGCCAGTAGTATTTCGTCCGGGTCCGAGCAGTACTTC
TRBD1 TRBJ1-1 few TRBV4-1 16 CASSQENRGENTEAFF TGCGCCAGCAGCCAAGAAAACAGGGGAGAAAACACTGAAGCTTTCTTT
TRBD1 TRBJ2-7 NA TRBV6-5 14 CASGLGQAAPQQYF TGTGCCAGCGGCCTGGGACAGGCCGCGCCTCAGCAGTACTTC
TRBD2 TRBJ2-7 NA TRBV9 15 CASSVEGLAGDMQYF TGTGCCAGCAGCGTAGAAGGACTAGCGGGGGACATGCAGTACTTC
NA TRBJ2-3 few TRBV27 17 CASSLEGWGSPTDTQYF TGTGCCAGCAGTTTGGAGGGGTGGGGGTCTCCCACAGATACGCAGTATTTT
NA TRBJ1-5 NA TRBV29-1 16 CSVEGAGTGSNQPQHF TGCAGCGTTGAAGGGGCGGGAACGGGTAGCAATCAGCCCCAGCATTTT
TRBD1 TRBJ2-6 few TRBV7-9 17 CASSDRDSHPGANVLTF TGTGCCAGCAGCGACCGGGACAGTCATCCTGGGGCCAACGTCCTGACTTTC
NA TRBJ1-2 NA TRBV20-1 17 CSALSLWDSWGVYGYTF TGCAGTGCCCTATCCCTTTGGGACTCCTGGGGGGTCTATGGCTACACCTTC
NA TRBJ2-1 many TRBV9 15 CASSVSGHRANEQFF TGTGCCAGCAGCGTATCTGGCCACCGGGCCAATGAGCAGTTCTTC
TRBD1 TRBJ2-7 NA TRBV5-6 17 CASSPYSTGKWSYEQYF TGTGCCAGCAGCCCCTATTCGACAGGGAAGTGGTCCTACGAGCAGTACTTC
NA TRBJ2-7 NA TRBV6-1 14 CASSRAGPSYEQYF TGTGCCAGCAGCAGGGCAGGGCCATCCTACGAGCAGTACTTC
NA TRBJ1-5 NA TRBV2 18 CASSDVRGRDGSNQPQHF TGTGCCAGCAGTGATGTTCGGGGGAGGGATGGGAGCAATCAGCCCCAGCATTTT
NA TRBJ1-1 NA TRBV28 15 CASSPFEARNTEAFF TGTGCCAGCAGTCCCTTTGAAGCCCGGAACACTGAAGCTTTCTTT
NA TRBJ1-2 NA TRBV19 15 CASSMEPGLYYGYTF TGTGCCAGTAGTATGGAGCCAGGGCTCTACTATGGCTACACCTTC
TRBD1 TRBJ1-2 NA TRBV7-4 13 CASSSPDRDGYTF TGTGCCAGCAGCTCGCCGGACAGGGATGGCTACACCTTC
NA TRBJ1-2 NA TRBV27 14 CASSPGAEVYGYTF TGTGCCAGCAGCCCCGGGGCAGAAGTTTATGGCTACACCTTC
NA TRBJ1-1 once TRBV2 13 CASSGQMNTEAFF TGTGCCAGCAGTGGCCAGATGAACACTGAAGCTTTCTTT
NA TRBJ1-5 NA TRBV12-3/TRBV12-4 14 CASSPTTTGQPQHF TGTGCCAGCAGTCCTACTACTACGGGGCAGCCCCAGCATTTT
TRBD1 TRBJ2-7 NA TRBV4-2 13 CASSHEQGYEQYF TGTGCCAGCAGCCACGAACAGGGGTACGAGCAGTACTTC
NA TRBJ1-2 few TRBV12-3/TRBV12-4 13 CASSLVQVGGYTF TGTGCCAGCAGTTTAGTCCAGGTTGGGGGCTACACCTTC
NA TRBJ2-1 NA TRBV15 14 CATSRDRGDNEQFF TGTGCCACCAGCAGAGATCGCGGAGACAATGAGCAGTTCTTC